One T cell receptor (beta chain) is described in this entry. TCRdb keeps only in-frame clones here, not all; method: immunoSEQ multiplex PCR. The table has 200,000 to 250,000 clones, 80% to 85% seen once. Germline CDR1 ENHRY, CDR2 SYGVKD. Trimming removed 2 bases at V and 10 bases at J, with 18 bases between. This CDR3 has 15 residues. This sample was taken from a study of blood T cell repertoires in COVID-19. Study-wide context: The study drew acute and convalescent COVID-19 samples from the United States, Italy and Spain. PBMCs, B-cell-depleted T cells, or T cells were the source of the cDNA or gDNA that made up the material.

V usage is TRBV10-3 and J usage is TRBJ2-1, with D possibly matching TRBD2 (6 bases). This TCR was sampled from a young woman with acute or convalescent COVID-19. What was sequenced was peripheral blood. The CDR3 is CAISETDAFGREQFF. The CDR3 DNA reads TGTGCCATCAGTGAGACGGACGCTTTTGGGAGGGAGCAGTTCTTC.